This TCR beta chain is drawn from a study of T cells in Graves' hyperthyroidism and ophthalmopathy. The V end was cut by 0 bases, the J end by 7 bases, with 16 bases between. This CDR3 is 16 amino acids long. Germline V gene lookup returns CDR1 LGHNA and CDR2 YSLEER. Study-wide findings and caveats: In blood, most of the thyroid clonotypes expanded above 0.001 were also present. Ophthalmopathy and stable hyperthyroidism were told apart by a 13 V-J model.

Researchers amplified the TCR beta CDR3 regions from RNA transcripts. The HTBI primer set was used in a first-round RT-PCR of the TCR CDR3. TCRdb re-called the multiplex PCR reads with MiXCR, one entry per CDR3 protein. The sample has fewer than 550,000 distinct CDR3 sequences, approximately 15% seen once. For Graves' hyperthyroidism to be stable, ophthalmopathy could not progress within 18 months. Uncontrolled infection, other autoimmune disease, pregnancy or lactation barred patients from enrollment. This clonotype turned up a few times. What it recognizes is unknown. The gene calls are TRBV4-3 and TRBJ2-1; tentatively, D is TRBD1 (6 bases). Input material: blood. The origin of this receptor is a woman aged 18-29 years with Graves' hyperthyroidism. The CDR3 is CASSQDQVRGINEQFF. CDR3 sequence (DNA): TGCGCCAGCAGCCAAGATCAAGTTAGGGGGATAAATGAGCAGTTCTTC.